Included here is one T cell receptor (beta chain) sequence, with context. V lost 5 bases, J lost 5 bases, and 10 bases lay in between. This CDR3 is built from 13 residues. Looked up from germline, CDR1 is SEHNR and CDR2 is FQNEAQ (reference sequence). As to time point: blood at routine non-recurrence follow-up after resection. Sequencing of whole RNA from tumor, nontumor lung or frozen PBMC involved no sorting. The record originates from a study of spatial heterogeneity in lung cancer. TCRdb reanalysed the 5' RACE reads using MiXCR and keeps one entry per CDR3 protein. The data contain tens of thousands of distinct CDR3 sequences, about 9.8% of them singletons.

The sequenced sample was PBMCs, obtained at follow-up. This clonotype was sampled from a male donor with early-stage non-small cell lung cancer. This rearrangement joins TRBV7-9 to TRBJ2-1; D is unclear. For the CDR3, the DNA is TGTGCCAGCAGCCCCCTTCGGGACAATGAGCAGTTCTTC. Translated, it gives CASSPLRDNEQFF. Complete variable domain (other parts from reference TRBV7-9 and TRBJ2-1): DTGVSQNPRHKITKRGQNVTFRCDPISEHNRLYWYRQTLGQGPEFLTYFQNEAQLEKSRLLSDRFSAERPKGSFSTLEIQRTEQGDSAMYLCASSPLRDNEQFFGPGTRLTVL.